The 6 T cell receptor beta chains below were found in one sample sequenced in a study of blood T cell repertoires in COVID-19. TCRdb keeps only in-frame clones here, not all; method: immunoSEQ multiplex PCR. The sample holds around 120,000 clones, roughly 90% seen once. The material sequenced was peripheral blood. The receptor source for this set is a man aged 50 or older with acute or convalescent COVID-19.

The V and J genes are TRBV27 and TRBJ2-3, with no clear D. This CDR3 is built from 13 residues. Germline values: CDR1 MNHEY, CDR2 SMNVEV (reference sequence). With 5 bases removed from V and 2 bases from J, the gap between germline ends came to 8 bases. The CDR3 loop reads CASSRRDTDTQYF. The CDR3 coding sequence is TGTGCCAGCAGTCGGAGAGACACAGATACGCAGTATTTT.

This chain joins TRBV7-6 and TRBJ1-3, with D uncertain. The CDR3 covers 15 residues. The germline V gene encodes CDR1 SGHVS and CDR2 FNYEAQ. V was shortened by 7 bases and J by 2 bases, with 15 bases between the two germline ends. CDR3 amino acids: CASTTSGSTGNTIYF. CDR3 nucleotide sequence: TGTGCCAGCACCACTAGTGGTAGTACTGGAAACACCATATATTTT.

The V call is TRBV27, the J call TRBJ2-3; the D is unclear. The V end lost 6 bases, the J end lost 2 bases, and 12 bases lay between the germline ends. Germline V gene data show CDR1 as MNHEY and CDR2 as SMNVEV (reference sequence). There are 14 residues in the CDR3. The CDR3 DNA sequence: TGTGCCAGCAGCCGGATAACAGACACAGATACGCAGTATTTT. The encoded protein is CASSRITDTDTQYF.

J is TRBJ2-3 and V is TRBV3-1 (or the pseudogene TRBV3-2); TRBD2 matches 7 bases. The CDR3 runs to 15 residues. Germline lookup yields CDR1 LGHDT and CDR2 YNNKEL (reference sequence). J was trimmed by 1 base and V by 6 bases; bases with no gene match: 7. CDR3 region: CASSLAGGGTDTQYF. The DNA of the CDR3 is TGTGCCAGCAGTTTAGCGGGCGGGGGCACAGATACGCAGTATTTT.

The chain links TRBV30 to TRBJ1-5; TRBD1 might be the D (5 bases). The CDR3 covers 13 residues. The germline V and J ends were trimmed by 5 bases and 4 bases, with 12 bases remaining between them. CDR1 and CDR2 (germline): GTSNPN, SVGIG (reference sequence). The CDR3 region has the DNA TGTGCCTGGGGCCATGGGGGGAATCAGCCCCAGCATTTT. The encoded protein is CAWGHGGNQPQHF.

The chain links TRBV5-4 to TRBJ2-7, with 9 bases identical to TRBD2. This CDR3 has 15 amino acids. Germline CDR1 SGHNT, CDR2 YYREEE (reference sequence). Germline trimming cut 5 bases from V and 7 bases from J; bases unmatched to any gene: 13. The CDR3 coding sequence is TGTGCCAGCAGTTCGGGCGGGAGGGCCTTAGAAGAGCAGTACTTC. Its protein product is CASSSGGRALEEQYF.